The TCR beta chain under discussion was sequenced for a study of T cells after yellow fever vaccination. Study-level information: With SMART-Seq v4 Ultra Low Input, the fractions containing low cell numbers were prepared. Findings and caveats of the study: It was a small share of clonotypes that appeared in both CD4 and CD8 compartments. It was the secondary response that reached its peak faster, day 5 versus 15, but it was weaker. Primary-vaccination clones mostly resurfaced post-booster (about 96% CD4, approximately 90% CD8).

The CDR3 covers 16 residues. Germline V gene lookup returns CDR1 MGHRA and CDR2 YSYEKL. Trimming pared 4 bases from V and 5 bases from J, leaving 20 bases between. From the 5' RACE reads, TCRdb called clonotypes with MiXCR, one entry per CDR3 protein. The sample holds approximately 120,000 distinct CDR3 sequences, roughly 15% seen once. This clonotype appeared a few times. The antigen remains undetermined. The source of this sequence is a man aged 18 to 29 who received the YFV17D yellow fever vaccine. The gene calls are TRBV4-1 and TRBJ1-1; D uncertain. Here the sequenced sample was CD8+ T cells sorted from PBMCs, taken 5 days after the yellow fever booster vaccination. CDR3 loop: CASSLRTFKRETEAFF. The CDR3 DNA reads as TGCGCCAGCAGCCTCCGGACCTTCAAGAGAGAAACTGAAGCTTTCTTT.